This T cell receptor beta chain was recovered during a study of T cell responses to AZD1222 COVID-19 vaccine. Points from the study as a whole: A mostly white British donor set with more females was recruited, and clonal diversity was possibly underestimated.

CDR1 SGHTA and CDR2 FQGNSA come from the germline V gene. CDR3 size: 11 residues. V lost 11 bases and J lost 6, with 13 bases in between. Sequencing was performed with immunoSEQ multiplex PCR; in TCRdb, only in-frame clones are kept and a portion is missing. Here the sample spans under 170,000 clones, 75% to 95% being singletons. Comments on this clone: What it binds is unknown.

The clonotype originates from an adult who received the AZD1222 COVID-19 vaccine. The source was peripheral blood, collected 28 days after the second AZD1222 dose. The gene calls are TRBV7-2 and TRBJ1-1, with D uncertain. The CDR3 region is CASGEASEAFF. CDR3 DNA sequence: TGTGCCTCCGGGGAGGCCTCTGAAGCTTTCTTT.